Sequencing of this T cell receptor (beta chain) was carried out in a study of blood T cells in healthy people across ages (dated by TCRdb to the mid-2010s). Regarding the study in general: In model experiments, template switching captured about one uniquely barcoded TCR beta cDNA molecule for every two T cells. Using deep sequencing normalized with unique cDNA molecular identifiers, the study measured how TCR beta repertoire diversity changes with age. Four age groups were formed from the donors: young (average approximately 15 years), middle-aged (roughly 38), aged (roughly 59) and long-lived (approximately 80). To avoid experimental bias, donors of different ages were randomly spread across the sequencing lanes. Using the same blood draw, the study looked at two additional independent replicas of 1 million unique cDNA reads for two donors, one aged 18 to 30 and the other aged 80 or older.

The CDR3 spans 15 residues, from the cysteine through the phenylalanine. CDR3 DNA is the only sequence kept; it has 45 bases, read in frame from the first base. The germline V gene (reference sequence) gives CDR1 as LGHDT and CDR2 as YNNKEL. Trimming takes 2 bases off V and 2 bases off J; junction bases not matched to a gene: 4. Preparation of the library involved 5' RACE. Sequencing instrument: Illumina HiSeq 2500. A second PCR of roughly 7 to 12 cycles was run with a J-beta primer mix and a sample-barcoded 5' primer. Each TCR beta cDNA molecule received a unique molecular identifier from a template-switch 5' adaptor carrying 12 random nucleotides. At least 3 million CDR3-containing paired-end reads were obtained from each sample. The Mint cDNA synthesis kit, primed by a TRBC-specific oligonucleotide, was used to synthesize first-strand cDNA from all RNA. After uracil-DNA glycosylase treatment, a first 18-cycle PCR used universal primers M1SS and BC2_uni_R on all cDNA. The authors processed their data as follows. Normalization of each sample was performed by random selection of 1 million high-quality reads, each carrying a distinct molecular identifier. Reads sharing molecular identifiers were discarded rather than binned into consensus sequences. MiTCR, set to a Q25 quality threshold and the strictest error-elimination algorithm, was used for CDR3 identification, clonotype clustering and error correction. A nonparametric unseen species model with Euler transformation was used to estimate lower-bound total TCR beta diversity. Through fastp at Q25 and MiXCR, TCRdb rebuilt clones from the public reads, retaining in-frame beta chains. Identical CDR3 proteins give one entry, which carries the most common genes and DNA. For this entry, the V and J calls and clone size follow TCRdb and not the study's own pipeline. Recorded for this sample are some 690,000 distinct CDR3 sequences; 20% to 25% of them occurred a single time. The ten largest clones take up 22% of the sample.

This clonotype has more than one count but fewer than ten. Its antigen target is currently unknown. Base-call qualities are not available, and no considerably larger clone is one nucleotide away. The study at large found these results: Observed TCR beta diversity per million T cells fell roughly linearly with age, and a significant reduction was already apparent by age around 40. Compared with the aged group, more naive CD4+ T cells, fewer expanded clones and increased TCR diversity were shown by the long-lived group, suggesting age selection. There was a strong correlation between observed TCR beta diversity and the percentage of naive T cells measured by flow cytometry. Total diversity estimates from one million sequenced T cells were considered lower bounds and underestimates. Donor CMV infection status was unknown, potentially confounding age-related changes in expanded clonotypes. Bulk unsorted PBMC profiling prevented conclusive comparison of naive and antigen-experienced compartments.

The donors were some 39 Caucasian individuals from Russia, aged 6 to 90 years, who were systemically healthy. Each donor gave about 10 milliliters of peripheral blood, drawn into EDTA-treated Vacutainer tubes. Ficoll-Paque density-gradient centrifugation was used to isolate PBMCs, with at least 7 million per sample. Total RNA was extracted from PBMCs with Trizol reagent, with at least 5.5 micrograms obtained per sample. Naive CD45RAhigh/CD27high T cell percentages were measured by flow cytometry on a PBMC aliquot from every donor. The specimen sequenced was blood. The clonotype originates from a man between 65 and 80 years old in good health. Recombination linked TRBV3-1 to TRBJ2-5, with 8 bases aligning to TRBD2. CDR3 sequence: CASSQQRGIQETQYF. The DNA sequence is TGTGCCAGCAGCCAACAGCGGGGGATTCAAGAGACCCAGTACTTC.